The 26 T cell receptor beta chains presented below share a single source sample, sequenced in a study of blood T cell repertoires in COVID-19. Profiling relied on immunoSEQ multiplex PCR, and the TCRdb table lists in-frame clones only, not all of them. Altogether 50,000 to 55,000 clones are present, approximately 82% being singletons, with the ten largest covering 11% to 15%. What was sequenced was peripheral blood. The receptors shown here come from a human donor in a cohort sampled during active COVID-19.

This chain joins TRBV6-5 and TRBJ1-1; the D gene is possibly TRBD1 (5 bases). V dropped 7 bases and J dropped 5 bases, with 14 bases sitting between them. The CDR3 is made up of 13 amino acids. CDR1 is MNHEY, CDR2 SVGAGI, per germline. Here the CDR3 reads CASTGGKVTEAFF. The CDR3 DNA sequence: TGTGCCAGCACGGGGGGAAAGGTGACTGAAGCTTTCTTT.

The V gene is TRBV18, the J gene TRBJ2-3; D gene ambiguous. The CDR3 has 13 amino acids. V was clipped by 3 bases and J by 2 bases, with 6 bases between them. Germline assignment: CDR1 KGHSH and CDR2 LQKENI. CDR3 amino acids: CASSPSNTDTQYF. CDR3 sequence (DNA): TGTGCCAGCTCACCTTCCAACACAGATACGCAGTATTTT.

The chain recombines TRBV14 with TRBJ2-7; D possibly corresponds to TRBD2 (5 bases). The CDR3 covers 14 residues. CDR1 and CDR2 (germline): SGHDN, FVKESK. The V end lost 4 bases, the J end lost 3 bases, and 13 bases lay between the germline ends. The CDR3 protein is CASSRIRDHYEQYF. In nucleotides, the CDR3 is TGTGCCAGCAGCCGAATCCGGGATCACTACGAGCAGTACTTC.

The chain is built from TRBV19 and TRBJ1-1, with 7 bases aligning to TRBD1. There are 15 residues in the CDR3. After removal of 6 bases from V and 0 bases from J, the junction contained 7 bases not matched to a gene. Germline V gives CDR1 LNHDA, CDR2 SQIVND (reference sequence). CDR3 bases: TGTGCCAGTAGAAACGGGGACAGTTTGAACACTGAAGCTTTCTTT. This gives the protein CASRNGDSLNTEAFF.

The chain recombines TRBV28 with TRBJ2-7; D gene unclear. The V gene's germline CDR1 is MDHEN and CDR2 SYDVKM. The CDR3 totals 14 residues. With 6 bases removed from V and 3 bases from J, the gap between germline ends came to 15 bases. The CDR3 sequence is CASRVSRGDYEQYF. The DNA for the CDR3 is TGTGCCAGCAGGGTAAGCAGAGGCGACTACGAGCAGTACTTC.

This sequence joins TRBV2 and TRBJ1-1; 9 nucleotides line up with TRBD1. The CDR3 totals 13 residues. Per the germline V gene, CDR1 is SNHLY and CDR2 is FYNNEI. Germline trimming cut 9 bases from V and 0 bases from J; bases unmatched to any gene: 2. CDR3 sequence (DNA): TGTGCCAGTCGGGACAGGGTGAACACTGAAGCTTTCTTT. It encodes CASRDRVNTEAFF.

The CDR3 protein is CAWSARLAGGTDTQYF. The CDR3 nucleotides read TGTGCCTGGAGTGCACGACTAGCGGGGGGCACAGATACGCAGTATTTT. The chain carries TRBV30 and TRBJ2-3, with 12 bases matching TRBD2. CDR1 is GTSNPN and CDR2 is SVGIG in the germline V gene (reference sequence). The CDR3 has 16 residues. The ends lost 1 base at V and 1 base at J; junction bases unmatched: 3.

The J gene is TRBJ2-2, the V gene TRBV6-4; D is undetermined. CDR1 is MRHNA and CDR2 is SNTAGT in the germline V gene. The CDR3 runs 14 residues. V was pared by 5 bases and J by 0 bases, with 7 bases between. The CDR3 loop reads CASSQFANTGELFF. CDR3 sequence (DNA): TGTGCCAGCAGTCAGTTCGCGAACACCGGGGAGCTGTTTTTT.

This clone was detected once. CDR3 in amino acids: CASSWRGEQFF. The CDR3 DNA sequence: TGTGCCAGCAGCTGGAGAGGTGAGCAGTTCTTC. The chain joins TRBV11-2 to TRBJ2-1; no firm D call. Trimming stripped 4 bases from V and 9 bases from J, with 7 bases between. The CDR3 is 11 residues long. The germline gives CDR1 SGHAT, CDR2 FQNNGV.

The genes are TRBV20-1 and TRBJ1-2; perhaps TRBD1 as D (5 bases). V was pared by 6 bases and J by 14 bases, with 13 bases between. The CDR3 has 9 residues. CDR1 is DFQATT, CDR2 SNEGSKA, per germline (reference sequence). The chain's CDR3 is CSAEARGTF. Here the CDR3 DNA reads TGCAGTGCCGAAGCCCGGGGGACCTTC.

The CDR3 loop reads CASSQEVRVGAGMHGYTF. The CDR3 DNA reads as TGCGCCAGCAGCCAAGAAGTTCGGGTTGGTGCAGGGATGCATGGCTACACCTTC. The J gene is TRBJ1-2, the V gene TRBV4-3; the D gene is possibly TRBD1 (5 bases). Germline loops: CDR1 LGHNA, CDR2 YSLEER. The CDR3 covers 18 residues. The V gene lost 0 bases and the J gene lost 6 bases, with 23 bases spanning the gap.

The rearrangement uses TRBV19 and TRBJ1-6; 7 nucleotides agree with TRBD1. This CDR3 contains 13 residues. Losses at the gene ends were 8 bases for V and 9 bases for J; bases not matched to a gene: 7. In germline, CDR1 is LNHDA, CDR2 SQIVND (reference sequence). CDR3 sequence reads: CASLDREGSPLHF. DNA of the CDR3: TGTGCCAGTTTAGACAGGGAAGGTTCACCCCTCCACTTT.

The chain has TRBV5-4 and TRBJ2-3, with 9 bases matching TRBD2. Germline CDR1 SGHNT, CDR2 YYREEE (reference sequence). J gave up 2 bases and V 4 bases, and 11 bases lay outside the gene matches. This CDR3 region has 17 residues. The CDR3, as DNA: TGTGCCAGCAGCCGTGTAGGGCCTAGCGGGAACACAGATACGCAGTATTTT. This codes for CASSRVGPSGNTDTQYF.

CDR3 sequence (DNA): TGTGCCAGCAGTTCGGAGGGAGGTCACACCGGGGAGCTGTTTTTT. Protein sequence: CASSSEGGHTGELFF. The chain links TRBV6-2 or TRBV6-3 to TRBJ2-2; D may be TRBD2 (6 bases). This CDR3 region has 15 residues. Trimming shortened V by 4 bases and J by 3 bases, and 12 bases separated the two germline ends. Looked up from germline, CDR1 is MNHEY and CDR2 is SVGEGT.

This CDR3 is CASSQRRLPGRRTGEAFF. The DNA of the CDR3 is TGTGCCAGCAGCCAAAGGAGGTTGCCAGGGAGGAGGACAGGTGAAGCTTTCTTT. The rearrangement links TRBV7-8 to TRBJ1-1; TRBD1 aligns across 7 bases. CDR1 is SGHVS and CDR2 is FQNEAQ in the germline V gene. The CDR3 sequence is 18 residues long. Trimming took 5 bases from V and 7 from J; bases not matched to a gene: 22. The full variable domain, with the rest looked up from reference TRBV7-8 and TRBJ1-1, is GAGVSQSPRYKVAKRGQDVALRCDPISGHVSLFWYQQALGQGPEFLTYFQNEAQLDKSGLPSDRFFAERPEGSVSTLKIQRTQQEDSAVYLCASSQRRLPGRRTGEAFFGQGTRLTVV.

This chain links TRBV25-1 with TRBJ2-3; 12 bases map to TRBD2. The CDR3 is made up of 15 amino acids. The germline CDR1 and CDR2 sequences are MGHDK and SYGVNS. V was pared by 6 bases and J by 4 bases, with 5 bases of the junction left unmatched. CDR3 nucleotide sequence: TGTGCCAGCAGCTTCACTAGCGGGAGGTCAGATACGCAGTATTTT. The encoded protein is CASSFTSGRSDTQYF. The whole variable domain, remainder taken from reference TRBV25-1 and TRBJ2-3, is EADIYQTPRYLVIGTGKKITLECSQTMGHDKMYWYQQDPGMELHLIHYSYGVNSTEKGDLSSESTVSRIRTEHFPLTLESARPSHTSQYLCASSFTSGRSDTQYFGPGTRLTVL.

The CDR3 sequence: CASSSQRPRDRGLRGYSNQPQHF. The CDR3, as DNA: TGTGCCAGCAGTTCGCAACGACCGCGTGACAGGGGGCTAAGAGGGTATAGCAATCAGCCCCAGCATTTT. The chain combines TRBV28 with TRBJ1-5; 10 positions match TRBD1. V lost 4 bases, J lost 0 bases, and 24 bases stayed unmatched. Germline loops: CDR1 MDHEN, CDR2 SYDVKM. CDR3 length: 23 amino acids.

The chain is built from TRBV19 and TRBJ1-1; D gene ambiguous. This CDR3 comprises 14 residues. V was shortened by 4 bases and J by 2 bases, with 11 bases between the two germline ends. Looked up from germline, CDR1 is LNHDA and CDR2 is SQIVND (reference sequence). In DNA, the CDR3 is TGTGCCAGTAGTAAGCGGACGGTAAACACTGAAGCTTTCTTT. Protein: CASSKRTVNTEAFF.

The chain carries TRBV20-1 and TRBJ1-2, with D maybe TRBD1 (5 bases). Trimming took 1 base from V and 12 from J, leaving 12 bases between them. The CDR3 is 11 residues long. Germline V gene sequence: CDR1 DFQATT, CDR2 SNEGSKA (reference sequence). The CDR3 reads CSARVPARDTF. In DNA, the CDR3 is TGCAGTGCTAGAGTGCCGGCCAGGGACACCTTC.

The chain combines TRBV10-1 with TRBJ1-5, with a possible D match to TRBD1 (5 bases). The CDR3 covers 18 residues. The germline V gene has CDR1 WNHNN and CDR2 SYGVQD (reference sequence). The V gene lost 11 bases and the J gene lost 4 bases, with 30 bases spanning the gap. CDR3 amino acids: CARNPQTAGKGENQPQHF. In nucleotides, the CDR3 is TGCGCCCGCAACCCTCAAACCGCAGGGAAAGGGGAAAATCAGCCCCAGCATTTT.

The V call is TRBV10-3, the J call TRBJ2-3, with 7 bases aligning to TRBD2. CDR3 length: 15 amino acids. J lost 9 bases, V lost 7 bases, and 16 bases had no gene match. CDR1 is ENHRY and CDR2 is SYGVKD in the germline V gene. In nucleotides, the CDR3 is TGTGCCATCACTGTGGGAGGAAGCGGGGCGGGAACGCAGTATTTT. Encoded protein: CAITVGGSGAGTQYF.

V and J are TRBV10-3 and TRBJ1-2, with 10 bases matching TRBD1. Germline CDR1 is ENHRY and CDR2 is SYGVKD. The CDR3 has 17 amino acids. After removal of 4 bases from V and 0 bases from J, the junction contained 8 bases not matched to a gene. The CDR3 coding sequence is TGTGCCATCAGTGGGGGACAGGGGTATATCCCTAACTATGGCTACACCTTC. This sequence encodes CAISGGQGYIPNYGYTF.

J is TRBJ2-1 and V is TRBV5-5; D gene uncertain. The germline gives CDR1 SGHKS, CDR2 YYEKEE (reference sequence). The CDR3 consists of 15 residues. V lost 3 bases, J lost 4 bases, and 14 bases lay in between. CDR3 sequence reads: CASSSGVVEYNEQFF. CDR3 in DNA: TGTGCCAGCAGCTCTGGAGTTGTGGAGTACAATGAGCAGTTCTTC. The full variable domain, rest sourced from reference TRBV5-5 and TRBJ2-1, is DAGVTQSPTHLIKTRGQQVTLRCSPISGHKSVSWYQQVLGQGPQFIFQYYEKEERGRGNFPDRFSARQFPNYSSELNVNALLLGDSALYLCASSSGVVEYNEQFFGPGTRLTVL.

V is TRBV5-4 and J is TRBJ2-7; 8 bases fit TRBD1. Germline-derived CDR1 and CDR2 are SGHNT and YYREEE (reference sequence). This CDR3 spans 15 amino acids. The junction had 9 bases not matched to a gene; V was cut back by 4 bases and J by 3 bases. The CDR3 sequence is CASSRPDRAHYEQYF. The CDR3 DNA follows: TGTGCCAGCAGCCGTCCGGACAGGGCCCACTACGAGCAGTACTTC.

This rearrangement joins TRBV5-5 to TRBJ2-7; D is possibly TRBD2 (6 bases). The germline V gene has CDR1 SGHKS and CDR2 YYEKEE (reference sequence). V lost 5 bases, J lost 0 bases, and 9 bases lay in between. The CDR3 length is 13 residues. The CDR3 here is CASRGRSSYEQYF. The CDR3 nucleotides read TGTGCCAGCAGGGGGAGGAGCTCCTACGAGCAGTACTTC.

In its sample, this clone was seen a few times. The chain is built from TRBV10-3 and TRBJ2-7; 7 bases agree with TRBD2. V was pared by 1 base and J by 10 bases, with 4 bases of the junction left unmatched. The germline V gene encodes CDR1 ENHRY and CDR2 SYGVKD. CDR3 length equals 12 residues. CDR3 bases: TGTGCCATCAGTGAGTGGGCTAGCGGTCAGTACTTC. Amino acid sequence: CAISEWASGQYF.